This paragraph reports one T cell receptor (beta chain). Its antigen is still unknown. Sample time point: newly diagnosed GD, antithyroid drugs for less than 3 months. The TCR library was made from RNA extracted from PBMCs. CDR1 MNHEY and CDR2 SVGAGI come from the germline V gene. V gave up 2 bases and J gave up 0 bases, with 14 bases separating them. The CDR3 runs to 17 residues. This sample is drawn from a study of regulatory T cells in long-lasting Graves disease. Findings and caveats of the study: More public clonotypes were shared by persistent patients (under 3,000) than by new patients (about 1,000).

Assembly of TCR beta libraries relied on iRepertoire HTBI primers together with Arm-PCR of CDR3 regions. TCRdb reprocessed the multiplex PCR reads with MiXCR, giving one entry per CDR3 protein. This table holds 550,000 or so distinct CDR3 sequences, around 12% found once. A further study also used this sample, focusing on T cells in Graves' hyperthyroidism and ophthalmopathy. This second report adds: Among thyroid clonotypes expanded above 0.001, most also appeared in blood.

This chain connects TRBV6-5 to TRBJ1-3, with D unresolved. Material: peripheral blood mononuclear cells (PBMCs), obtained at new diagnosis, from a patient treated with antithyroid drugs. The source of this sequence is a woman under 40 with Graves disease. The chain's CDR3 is CASSYNSAGYSGNTIYF. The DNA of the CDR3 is TGTGCCAGCAGTTACAATTCGGCCGGTTACTCTGGAAACACCATATATTTT.